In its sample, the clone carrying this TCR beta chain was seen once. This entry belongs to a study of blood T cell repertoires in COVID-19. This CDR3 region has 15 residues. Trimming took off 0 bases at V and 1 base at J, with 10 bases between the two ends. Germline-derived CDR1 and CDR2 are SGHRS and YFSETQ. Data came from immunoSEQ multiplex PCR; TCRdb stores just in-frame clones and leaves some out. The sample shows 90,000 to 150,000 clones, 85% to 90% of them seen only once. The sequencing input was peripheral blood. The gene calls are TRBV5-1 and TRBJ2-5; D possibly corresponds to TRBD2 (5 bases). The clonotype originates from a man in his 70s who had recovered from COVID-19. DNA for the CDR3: TGCGCCAGCAGCTTGGACGGGATGGCCCAAGAGACCCAGTACTTC. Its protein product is CASSLDGMAQETQYF.